This T cell receptor (beta chain) stems from a study of vaccination effects on CD4 cells after COVID-19. Study context: Each participant received a vaccine that was either BNT162b2 or mRNA-1273, given as two doses. Findings of the study overall: Marked contraction was observed in infection-induced and vaccine-induced clones late after vaccination.

Before sequencing took place, the ViraFEST assay used viral peptide pools to expand antigen-specific CD4+ T cells. Upon completion of 10 to 11 days in culture, CD4+ T cells were isolated. Having tested negative for nucleocapsid antibodies, the vaccine recipients showed no prior SARS-CoV-2 infection. Cells had half their medium changed to IL-2 medium on days 3 and 7. This CDR3 has 15 amino acids. From germline, CDR1 is SGHNT and CDR2 YYREEE (reference sequence). Trimming cost V 0 bases and J 11 bases; bases outside gene matches: 4. Points on this clone: What it recognizes is unknown.

Using immunoSEQ multiplex PCR, the repertoire was profiled, and TCRdb retains in-frame clones only, with some absent. The table has about 22,000 clones, about 75% seen once. Material: CD4+ T cells from PBMCs cultured with HCoV-NL63 spike peptides, obtained before COVID-19 vaccination. This TCR came from a human donor who received a COVID-19 vaccine. The chain links TRBV5-4 to TRBJ1-6; 11 positions match TRBD1. The chain's CDR3 is CASSLDRDRGTPLHF. The CDR3 DNA is TGTGCCAGCAGCTTGGATCGGGACAGGGGGACACCCCTCCACTTT.